This T cell receptor (beta chain) appears in the sequencing data of a study of identical twins. Study-level findings and limits: With abundant cord blood beta clonotypes, insertions were fewer; memory repertoires showed no such pattern. One should note that invariant MAIT and iNKT cells could partly confound zero-insertion analyses.

A single record per CDR3 protein comes from TCRdb applying MiXCR to the 5' RACE reads. Among under 1 million distinct CDR3 sequences listed, 9% to 15% were seen once. Germline-derived CDR1 and CDR2 are MGHDK and SYGVNS. Trimming removed 3 bases from V and 6 bases from J; junction bases left unmatched: 11. CDR3 length: 16 residues. Comment on this clonotype: The antigen remains undetermined.

The data also belong to a second study, concerning yellow fever vaccine responses in identical twins.

The clonotype originates from a woman under 30 in good health. The chain uses TRBV25-1 and TRBJ2-7; TRBD1 matches 10 bases. The specimen was PBMCs. The CDR3 DNA follows: TGTGCCAGCAGTGACCGATCCGGGACAGGGGACCTCGAGCAGTACTTC. Translated: CASSDRSGTGDLEQYF.